The rows below give T cell receptor beta chains drawn from one sample of a study of T cell responses to AZD1222 COVID-19 vaccine. This table comes from immunoSEQ multiplex PCR, and its TCRdb copy is limited to in-frame clones, with some not included. The sample holds 150,000 to 200,000 clones, approximately 93% seen once. The starting material was peripheral blood, obtained on day 0 of AZD1222 vaccination. These receptor sequences come from an adult in good health. CDR3s include the opening cysteine and the closing phenylalanine or tryptophan. Clone size is not always given. Where it is, it says once, few, many or a class for expanded clones.

J gene | V gene | clone size | CDR3 protein
TRBJ1-1 | TRBV6-2/TRBV6-3 | . | CASSLMGNMNTEAFF
TRBJ1-4 | TRBV28 | once | CASSPPLGSTNEKLFF
TRBJ1-2 | TRBV28 | . | CASSSQGQLGYTF
TRBJ2-7 | TRBV3-1/TRBV3-2 | . | CASSRTGTRLPGQYF
TRBJ2-5 | TRBV18 | . | CASSPRGEETQYF
TRBJ1-1 | TRBV29-1 | few | CSATGQMNTEAFF
TRBJ1-1 | TRBV4-3 | . | CASSQVRQNTEAFF
TRBJ1-6 | TRBV5-6 | . | CASSLQISPLHF
TRBJ1-1 | TRBV19 | . | CASSISRNTEAFF
TRBJ1-1 | TRBV2 | . | CASSGGTEAFF
TRBJ2-7 | TRBV7-2 | . | CASSSKTAYEQYF
TRBJ2-7 | TRBV7-2 | . | CASRTGGSYEQYF
TRBJ1-2 | TRBV7-9 | . | CASSLEGNYGYTF
TRBJ1-3 | TRBV30 | . | CAWNVGAGNTIYF
TRBJ2-7 | TRBV7-9 | . | CASRTSGNYEQYF
TRBJ1-5 | TRBV21-1 | . | CASSKAGDPSNQPQHF
TRBJ1-1 | TRBV4-1 | . | CASSQVLQDGEAFF
TRBJ2-1 | TRBV24-1 | . | CATAGLGNNEQFF
TRBJ2-7 | TRBV3-1/TRBV3-2 | . | CASSQGEDSYEQYF
TRBJ1-1 | TRBV5-8 | . | CASSGALLGGNTEAFF
TRBJ2-1 | TRBV6-4 | . | CASSEKSGGYNEQFF
TRBJ1-4 | TRBV11-3 | . | CASSEGTGDEKLFF
TRBJ1-1 | TRBV5-1 | . | CASSRTGMGTEAFF
TRBJ1-6 | TRBV2 | . | CASSAQGANNSPLHF
TRBJ1-6 | TRBV4-3 | . | CASSPTTRGGAESPLHF
TRBJ1-1 | TRBV30 | . | CAWSLGTGLTEAFF
TRBJ1-1 | TRBV6-5 | . | CASSYSPERTAFF
TRBJ1-2 | TRBV6-5 | few | CASTLEVDYGYTF
TRBJ1-6 | TRBV27 | . | CASTPNLQHNSPLHF
TRBJ2-1 | TRBV4-1 | . | CASSQDLQNEQFF
TRBJ1-1 | TRBV4-2 | . | CASSQDTGSDTEAFF
TRBJ2-1 | TRBV4-3 | . | CASSQEPRSYNEQFF
TRBJ1-4 | TRBV6-2/TRBV6-3 | once | CASSTTGGAREKLFF
TRBJ2-7 | TRBV6-5 | . | CASSYSIYGGNDEQYF
TRBJ2-7 | TRBV7-9 | few | CASSLRDRGSGEQYF
TRBJ1-1 | TRBV3-1/TRBV3-2 | . | CASSQTLQGTEAFF
TRBJ2-1 | TRBV3-1/TRBV3-2 | . | CASSHRGGAYNEQFF
TRBJ1-5 | TRBV4-1 | . | CASSQAGWGESNQPQHF
TRBJ2-3 | TRBV4-3 | . | CASSQDTGGATDTQYF
TRBJ2-1 | TRBV4-1 | . | CASSQDRTSGEQFF
TRBJ2-7 | TRBV2 | . | CASSARGALYEQYF
TRBJ2-7 | TRBV18 | . | CASSPPAGAAYEQYF
TRBJ1-2 | TRBV7-9 | . | CASSSGTGSFGYTF
TRBJ1-1 | TRBV27 | . | CASSVGTGGLFRTEAFF
TRBJ1-5 | TRBV7-9 | . | CAPGRAKYSNQPQHF
TRBJ1-5 | TRBV18 | . | CASSPPNQPQHF
TRBJ1-6 | TRBV2 | . | CASREHTGVTPLHF
TRBJ1-6 | TRBV5-8 | . | CASSLVYGPKPTPLHF
TRBJ1-1 | TRBV29-1 | . | CSGEQGPAFF